Following are 27 T cell receptor beta chains from one sample sequenced in a study of long-term antiretroviral therapy in people with HIV. Sequencing relied on immunoSEQ assay v3.0, run at survey level. The assay was immunoSEQ multiplex PCR, and TCRdb's table has in-frame clones only and misses some. Here the sample spans about 22,000 clones, about nine tenths being singletons. The sequencing used unsorted PBMCs, collected 1.8 years before starting antiretroviral therapy. These receptors were collected from a woman in her 30s with HIV.

This clone showed up just once. The chain employs TRBV5-6 and TRBJ1-1, with a weak D call TRBD1 (5 bases). Germline V gene data show CDR1 as SGHDT and CDR2 as YYEEEE. The V end lost 4 bases, the J end lost 4 bases, and 14 bases lay between the germline ends. CDR3 length: 14 residues. The CDR3 region has the DNA TGTGCCAGCAGCCCACCTGGGGGGAGCACTGAAGCTTTCTTT. It specifies CASSPPGGSTEAFF.

This clone was counted a few times. The rearrangement joins TRBV19 to TRBJ1-2; D is possibly TRBD1 (6 bases). Trimming left V 7 bases short and J 5 bases short, with 14 bases between. This CDR3 comprises 13 residues. The V gene's germline CDR1 is LNHDA and CDR2 SQIVND (reference sequence). CDR3 loop: CASTLAGAYGYTF. The CDR3 DNA follows: TGTGCCAGTACCCTCGCGGGGGCGTATGGCTACACCTTC. The full variable domain, in which reference TRBV19 and TRBJ1-2 provide the parts outside the CDR3, is DGGITQSPKYLFRKEGQNVTLSCEQNLNHDAMYWYRQDPGQGLRLIYYSQIVNDFQKGDIAEGYSVSREKKESFPLTVTSAQKNPTAFYLCASTLAGAYGYTFGSGTRLTVV.

The V call is TRBV6-1, the J call TRBJ2-2; D is uncertain. Germline-derived CDR1 and CDR2 are MNHNS and SASEGT. The CDR3 has 14 residues. V lost 11 bases, J lost 2 bases, and 15 bases lay in between. The CDR3 reads CAESLQINTGELFF. The CDR3 DNA reads as TGTGCCGAATCTCTCCAGATTAACACCGGGGAGCTGTTTTTT.

This clone was observed a handful of times. The V call is TRBV7-3, the J call TRBJ1-1; 9 bases agree with TRBD1. V lost 4 bases to trimming and J lost 6 bases; unmatched junction nucleotides: 3. From germline, CDR1 is SGHTA and CDR2 FQGTGA. The CDR3 has 13 residues. The CDR3 loop reads CASSSRQGAEAFF. The CDR3 DNA follows: TGTGCCAGCAGCTCGCGACAGGGGGCTGAAGCTTTCTTT.

The chain employs TRBV5-6 and TRBJ2-5; perhaps TRBD2 as D (7 bases). The germline V and J ends were trimmed by 4 bases and 4 bases, with 14 bases remaining between them. Germline V CDR1 and CDR2: SGHDT, YYEEEE. The CDR3 spans 14 residues. The CDR3 coding sequence is TGTGCCAGCAGCCCTAGGGGGGGCGGAGAGACCCAGTACTTC. This translates into CASSPRGGGETQYF.

This chain connects TRBV30 to TRBJ1-1; no clear D. Germline CDR1 GTSNPN, CDR2 SVGIG (reference sequence). V gave up 3 bases and J gave up 7 bases, with 12 bases separating them. The CDR3 totals 12 residues. The CDR3 is CAWSVYRNEAFF. CDR3 coding DNA: TGTGCCTGGAGCGTTTATCGGAATGAAGCTTTCTTT.

The chain recombines TRBV27 with TRBJ1-6; D possibly corresponds to TRBD1 (5 bases). The germline gives CDR1 MNHEY, CDR2 SMNVEV (reference sequence). The V and J ends lost 6 bases and 9 bases respectively, with 9 bases between them. This CDR3 has 12 residues. CDR3 protein: CASRDRGSPLHF. The CDR3 bases are TGTGCCAGCAGGGATAGGGGTTCACCCCTCCACTTT.

This rearrangement joins TRBV6-1 to TRBJ2-3; weak D call: TRBD1 (5 bases). There are 14 residues in the CDR3. The germline V and J ends were trimmed by 7 bases and 2 bases, with 13 bases remaining between them. Per germline, CDR1 MNHNS and CDR2 SASEGT. CDR3: CASTEWGLTDTQYF. The CDR3 nucleotides read TGTGCCAGCACCGAATGGGGCCTCACAGATACGCAGTATTTT.

The V gene is TRBV9, the J gene TRBJ1-2, with a weak D call TRBD1 (5 bases). Germline loops: CDR1 SGDLS, CDR2 YYNGEE. Trimming cost V 0 bases and J 5 bases, with 20 bases left between them. This CDR3 is built from 17 residues. CDR3 residues: CASSVGLTGGRRYGYTF. CDR3 nucleotide sequence: TGTGCCAGCAGCGTAGGTCTTACAGGTGGGCGTAGGTATGGCTACACCTTC.

In this sample, this clone turned up once. V gene TRBV21-1 combines with J gene TRBJ1-2. TRBV21-1 is a known pseudogene. This CDR3 spans 13 amino acids. The DNA of the CDR3 is TGTGCCATCCTGCACGGGGTAAACTATGGCTACACCTTC. Protein product: CAILHGVNYGYTF.

The sample holds one count of this clone. The V gene is TRBV9, the J gene TRBJ1-1; D ambiguous. The V end was cut by 1 base, the J end by 3 bases, with 1 base between. Germline V gene sequence: CDR1 SGDLS, CDR2 YYNGEE. The CDR3 sequence is 11 residues long. CDR3 residues: CASSVHTEAFF. The CDR3 nucleotides are TGTGCCAGCAGCGTACACACTGAAGCTTTCTTT.

The V and J genes are TRBV4-1 and TRBJ2-3; the D gene is possibly TRBD2 (5 bases). Trimming pared 1 base from V and 5 bases from J, leaving 10 bases between. Looked up from germline, CDR1 is MGHRA and CDR2 is YSYEKL. The CDR3 consists of 14 residues. The chain's CDR3 is CASSQGGGRDTQYF. In DNA, the CDR3 is TGCGCCAGCAGCCAAGGGGGTGGGAGAGATACGCAGTATTTT.

V is TRBV13 and J is TRBJ2-3, with TRBD2 matching 8 bases. The CDR3 has 15 residues. Germline V gives CDR1 PRHDT, CDR2 FYEKMQ (reference sequence). V shed 6 bases, J shed 1 base, and the junction held 6 bases outside the gene matches. The CDR3 nucleotides read TGTGCCAGCAGGACGCGGGGGGTGGGCACAGATACGCAGTATTTT. As protein: CASRTRGVGTDTQYF.

V and J are TRBV5-6 and TRBJ2-3; 8 positions agree with TRBD2. V was pared by 3 bases and J by 7 bases, with 13 bases of the junction left unmatched. The CDR3 runs 16 residues. The V gene's germline CDR1 is SGHDT and CDR2 YYEEEE. For the CDR3, the DNA is TGTGCCAGCAGCTCGACTAGCGCGGGGCTGGGGTATACGCAGTATTTT. Protein product: CASSSTSAGLGYTQYF.

The chain links TRBV4-2 to TRBJ1-4; TRBD1 agrees at 8 bases. V lost 1 base, J lost 7 bases, and 8 bases stayed unmatched. Germline CDR1 is LGHNA and CDR2 is YNFKEQ. The CDR3 is 16 residues long. CDR3 nucleotide sequence: TGTGCCAGCAGCCAAGTTGCAGGACAGGGTTCTGAAAAACTGTTTTTT. Its protein is CASSQVAGQGSEKLFF.

The CDR3 protein is CASSPPTGRANTGELFF. In DNA, the CDR3 is TGTGCCAGCAGCCCCCCGACGGGCAGGGCGAACACCGGGGAGCTGTTTTTT. The chain combines TRBV11-1 with TRBJ2-2; weak D call: TRBD1 (5 bases). CDR1 and CDR2 (germline): SGHAT, FQDESV (reference sequence). Trimming stripped 5 bases from V and 0 bases from J, with 16 bases between. This CDR3 is built from 17 residues.

The chain uses TRBV9 and TRBJ1-1; 8 nucleotides agree with TRBD1. Germline values: CDR1 SGDLS, CDR2 YYNGEE. Trimming at V came to 3 bases and at J to 2 bases, leaving 9 bases not matched to a gene. The CDR3 is 16 residues long. CDR3 region: CASSETGGTLNTEAFF. The CDR3 DNA reads as TGTGCCAGCAGCGAAACAGGGGGTACTCTAAACACTGAAGCTTTCTTT. Variable domain in full (rest from reference TRBV9 and TRBJ1-1): DSGVTQTPKHLITATGQRVTLRCSPRSGDLSVYWYQQSLDQGLQFLIQYYNGEERAKGNILERFSAQQFPDLHSELNLSSLELGDSALYFCASSETGGTLNTEAFFGQGTRLTVV.

V usage is TRBV19 and J usage is TRBJ2-3; 10 bases match TRBD2. CDR1 and CDR2 (germline): LNHDA, SQIVND (reference sequence). This CDR3 contains 18 residues. The junction had 11 bases not matched to a gene; V was cut back by 5 bases and J by 0 bases. DNA for the CDR3: TGTGCCAGTAGTTTGGGACTAGCGCGCACACCTAGCACAGATACGCAGTATTTT. Translated: CASSLGLARTPSTDTQYF.

Remarks on this clone: One end of the junction does not line up with germline, which may come from a read error. The chain links TRBV6-6 to TRBJ2-7; tentative D call: TRBD2 (5 bases). Germline CDR1 MNHNY, CDR2 SVGAGI (reference sequence). The CDR3 is 16 residues long. As DNA, the CDR3 is TGTGCCAGCAGTTCCTTGGGGAGTCAGTTCTCCGACGAGCAGTACTTC. Translating it yields CASSSLGSQFSDEQYF.

This clone was seen once. The rearrangement links TRBV29-1 to TRBJ1-5, with 10 bases matching TRBD1. The CDR3 loop spans 13 amino acids. CDR1 is SQVTM and CDR2 is ANQGSEA in the germline V gene. After removal of 7 bases from V and 5 bases from J, the junction contained 5 bases not matched to a gene. The CDR3 coding sequence is TGCAGCGCGGCCGGGACAGGGGATCAGCCCCAGCATTTT. Translating it yields CSAAGTGDQPQHF.

This sequence joins TRBV5-1 and TRBJ2-6, with a tentative D call TRBD2 (5 bases). The V end was cut by 4 bases, the J end by 3 bases, with 14 bases between. CDR3 length: 16 residues. In germline, CDR1 is SGHRS, CDR2 YFSETQ. CDR3 coding DNA: TGCGCCAGCAGCGAGAGGGCCTACGGTGGGGCCAACGTCCTGACTTTC. It encodes CASSERAYGGANVLTF.

Here the CDR3 reads CASSYQENTEAFF. The CDR3 nucleotides are TGCGCCAGCAGCTATCAGGAGAACACTGAAGCTTTCTTT. V gene TRBV5-1 combines with J gene TRBJ1-1; D uncertain. The germline gives CDR1 SGHRS, CDR2 YFSETQ. The CDR3 has 13 amino acids. Between the trimmed V and J ends, which lost 3 bases and 1 base, there was a span of 7 bases.

The chain is built from TRBV28 and TRBJ2-1; 10 positions agree with TRBD1. Trimming took 8 bases from V and 7 from J; bases not matched to a gene: 11. The CDR3 is made up of 15 amino acids. Germline V gives CDR1 MDHEN, CDR2 SYDVKM. The chain's CDR3 is CASATGTGEGNEQFF. The CDR3 region has the DNA TGTGCCAGCGCCACCGGGACAGGGGAAGGGAATGAGCAGTTCTTC.

The V call is TRBV2, the J call TRBJ1-2; D gene ambiguous. V gave up 3 bases and J gave up 8 bases, with 19 bases separating them. Germline values: CDR1 SNHLY, CDR2 FYNNEI. The length of the CDR3 is 15 residues. The CDR3 region has the DNA TGTGCCAGCAGTGAGGCCGGGCCTCAGGCGGGCGGCTACACCTTC. Translating it yields CASSEAGPQAGGYTF.

V usage is TRBV10-3 and J usage is TRBJ1-1, with D perhaps matching TRBD1 (5 bases). Per germline, CDR1 ENHRY and CDR2 SYGVKD. The V end lost 7 bases, the J end lost 4 bases, and 13 bases lay between the germline ends. The CDR3 runs 13 residues. The CDR3 spells CAIMDNVATEAFF. For the CDR3, the DNA is TGTGCCATCATGGACAATGTGGCCACTGAAGCTTTCTTT.

The gene calls are TRBV18 and TRBJ1-1; maybe TRBD1 (6 bases). Germline values: CDR1 KGHSH, CDR2 LQKENI. The CDR3 covers 13 residues. Between the trimmed V and J ends, which lost 8 bases and 7 bases, there was a span of 17 bases. The CDR3 spells CASGKIRGHEAFF. Written as DNA, the CDR3 is TGTGCCAGCGGCAAAATCAGGGGTCATGAAGCTTTCTTT.

This chain joins TRBV5-1 and TRBJ2-3; D is uncertain. V was shortened by 5 bases and J by 0 bases, with 13 bases between the two germline ends. This CDR3 has 15 residues. Looked up from germline, CDR1 is SGHRS and CDR2 is YFSETQ. CDR3 in DNA: TGCGCCAGCAGGGACGGTTATTCTAGCACAGATACGCAGTATTTT. Translation gives CASRDGYSSTDTQYF.